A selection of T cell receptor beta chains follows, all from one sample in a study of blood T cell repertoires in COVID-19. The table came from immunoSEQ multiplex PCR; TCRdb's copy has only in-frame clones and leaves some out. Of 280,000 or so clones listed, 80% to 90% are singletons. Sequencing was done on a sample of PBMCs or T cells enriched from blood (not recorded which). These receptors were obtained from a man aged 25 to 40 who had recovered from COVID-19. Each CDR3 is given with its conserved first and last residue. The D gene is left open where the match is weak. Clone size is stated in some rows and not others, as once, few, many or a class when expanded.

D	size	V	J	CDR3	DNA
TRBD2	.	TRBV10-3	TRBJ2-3	CAISATSGDTDTQYF	TGTGCCATCAGTGCGACTAGCGGGGACACAGATACGCAGTATTTT
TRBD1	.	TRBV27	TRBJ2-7	CASSARGQGARHEQYF	TGTGCCAGCAGTGCCCGGGGACAGGGGGCTCGCCACGAGCAGTACTTC
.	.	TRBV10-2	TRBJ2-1	CASSGTGFTNEQFF	TGCGCCAGCAGTGGAACAGGGTTCACGAATGAGCAGTTCTTC
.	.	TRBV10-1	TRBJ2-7	CASSETTTPGEQYF	TGCGCCAGCAGTGAGACAACAACCCCCGGGGAGCAGTACTTC
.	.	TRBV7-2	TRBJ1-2	CASSPDSNYGYTF	TGTGCCAGCAGCCCTGACAGTAACTATGGCTACACCTTC
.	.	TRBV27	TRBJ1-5	CASSSRFVGNQPQHF	TGTGCCAGCAGTTCCCGGTTCGTGGGCAATCAGCCCCAGCATTTT
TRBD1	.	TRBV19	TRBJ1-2	CASTHGQGDYGYTF	TGTGCCAGTACCCACGGACAGGGCGACTATGGCTACACCTTC
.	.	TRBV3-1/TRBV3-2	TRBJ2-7	CASSQRETSEQYF	TGTGCCAGCAGCCAAAGGGAGACTTCCGAGCAGTACTTC
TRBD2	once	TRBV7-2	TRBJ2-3	CASSAKLAGATDTQYF	TGTGCCAGCAGCGCCAAACTAGCGGGGGCTACAGATACGCAGTATTTT
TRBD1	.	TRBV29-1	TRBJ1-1	CSVARGLGTEAFF	TGCAGCGTTGCCAGGGGGCTAGGCACTGAAGCTTTCTTT
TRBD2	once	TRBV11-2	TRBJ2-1	CASSFRSGGTRNEQFF	TGTGCCAGCAGCTTCAGGTCCGGGGGGACTCGGAATGAGCAGTTCTTC
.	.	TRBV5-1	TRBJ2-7	CASSFLELNYEQYF	TGCGCCAGCAGTTTTCTAGAATTAAACTACGAGCAGTACTTC
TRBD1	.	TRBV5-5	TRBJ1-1	CASSIYRGWNTEAFF	TGTGCCAGCAGCATCTACAGGGGTTGGAACACTGAAGCTTTCTTT
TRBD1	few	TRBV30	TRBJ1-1	CAWSGQGGTEAFF	TGTGCCTGGAGCGGACAGGGTGGCACTGAAGCTTTCTTT
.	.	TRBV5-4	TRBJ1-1	CASRAGGDTEAFF	TGTGCCAGCCGGGCGGGCGGGGACACTGAAGCTTTCTTT
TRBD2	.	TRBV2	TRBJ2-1	CARQRGLNYNEQFF	TGTGCCCGCCAGCGGGGACTTAACTACAATGAGCAGTTCTTC
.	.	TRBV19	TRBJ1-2	CATNRAGLYGYTF	TGTGCCACAAACCGGGCAGGACTCTATGGCTACACCTTC
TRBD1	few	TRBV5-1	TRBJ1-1	CASSWVDRVNTEAFF	TGCGCCAGCAGCTGGGTAGACAGGGTGAACACTGAAGCTTTCTTT
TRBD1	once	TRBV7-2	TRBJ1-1	CASSLIQGVRTEAFF	TGTGCCAGCAGCTTAATTCAGGGGGTCAGGACTGAAGCTTTCTTT
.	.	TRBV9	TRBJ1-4	CASSVSGVDEKLFF	TGTGCCAGCAGCGTCTCGGGGGTCGATGAAAAACTGTTTTTT
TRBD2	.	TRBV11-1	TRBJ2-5	CASSLAAGSQETQYF	TGTGCCAGCAGCTTAGCAGCGGGGTCCCAAGAGACCCAGTACTTC
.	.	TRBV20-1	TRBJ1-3	CSASEEGGLYF	TGCAGTGCTAGTGAGGAGGGGGGGCTATATTTT
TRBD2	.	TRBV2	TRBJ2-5	CASSASGEETQYF	TGTGCCAGCAGTGCTAGCGGGGAAGAGACCCAGTACTTC
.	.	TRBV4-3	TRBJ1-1	CASSLSAGNGEAFF	TGCGCCAGCAGCCTCTCGGCAGGGAATGGTGAAGCTTTCTTT
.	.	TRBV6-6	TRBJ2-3	CASSITSSPSTDTQYF	TGTGCCAGCAGCATTACTAGCTCGCCTAGCACAGATACGCAGTATTTT
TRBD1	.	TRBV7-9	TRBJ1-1	CASSPGTGVRNTEAFF	TGTGCCAGCAGCCCGGGGACAGGGGTCAGGAACACTGAAGCTTTCTTT
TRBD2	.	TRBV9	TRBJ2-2	CASSPRLAGNTGELFF	TGTGCCAGCAGCCCAAGACTAGCGGGGAACACCGGGGAGCTGTTTTTT
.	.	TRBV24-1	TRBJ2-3	CATSDPQDYTDTQYF	TGTGCCACCAGTGACCCCCAGGATTACACAGATACGCAGTATTTT
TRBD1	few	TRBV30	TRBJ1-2	CAWSPHERTGPYTF	TGTGCCTGGAGTCCCCACGAAAGGACAGGGCCCTACACCTTC
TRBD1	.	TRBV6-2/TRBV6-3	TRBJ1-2	CASSPTGGFGYTF	TGTGCCAGCAGTCCGACAGGGGGCTTTGGCTACACCTTC
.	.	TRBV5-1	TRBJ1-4	CASSLGGSEKLFF	TGCGCCAGCAGCTTAGGGGGAAGTGAAAAACTGTTTTTT
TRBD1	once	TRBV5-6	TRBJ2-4	CASSLVRTGGNIQYF	TGTGCCAGCAGCTTGGTCCGGACAGGGGGAAACATTCAGTACTTC
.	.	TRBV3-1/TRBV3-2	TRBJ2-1	CASSQDLPRVREQFF	TGTGCCAGCAGCCAAGATCTCCCCCGAGTCAGGGAGCAGTTCTTC
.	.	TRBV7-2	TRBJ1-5	CASSSEGQGSNQPQHF	TGTGCCAGCAGCTCCGAGGGCCAAGGTAGCAATCAGCCCCAGCATTTT
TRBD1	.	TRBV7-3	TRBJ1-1	CASSRDRNTEAFF	TGTGCCAGCAGCCGGGACAGAAACACTGAAGCTTTCTTT
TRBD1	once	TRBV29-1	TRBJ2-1	CSVPNRGAMGLLTYNEQFF	TGCAGCGTCCCGAACAGGGGAGCCATGGGTTTACTAACCTACAATGAGCAGTTCTTC
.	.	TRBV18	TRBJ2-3	CASSPDSNLADTQYF	TGTGCCAGCTCACCGGACTCGAACCTTGCAGATACGCAGTATTTT
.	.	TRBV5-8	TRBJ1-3	CASSPGQTFLGNTIYF	TGTGCCAGCAGCCCGGGACAAACCTTTCTGGGAAACACCATATATTTT
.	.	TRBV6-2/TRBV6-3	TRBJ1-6	CASSPLDPWRYNSPLHF	TGTGCCAGCAGCCCTCTCGACCCGTGGAGATATAATTCACCCCTCCACTTT
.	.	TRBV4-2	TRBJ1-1	CASSQDSETFMNTEAFF	TGTGCCAGCAGCCAAGACTCAGAGACTTTCATGAACACTGAAGCTTTCTTT
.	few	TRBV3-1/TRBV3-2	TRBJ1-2	CASSQDGAAIQGRSYGYTF	TGTGCCAGCAGCCAAGATGGGGCAGCTATACAGGGTAGGAGCTATGGCTACACCTTC
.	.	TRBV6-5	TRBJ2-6	CASTHRNGANVLTF	TGTGCCAGCACCCACAGGAACGGGGCCAACGTCCTGACTTTC
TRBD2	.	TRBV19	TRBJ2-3	CASSIGGGDTQYF	TGTGCCAGTAGTATAGGCGGGGGGGATACGCAGTATTTT
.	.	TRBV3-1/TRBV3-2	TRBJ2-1	CASSQMGPGGNEQFF	TGTGCCAGCAGCCAGATGGGACCCGGGGGCAATGAGCAGTTCTTC
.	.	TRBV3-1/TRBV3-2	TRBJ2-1	CASSPRGGSNEQFF	TGTGCCAGCAGTCCTAGGGGGGGGAGCAATGAGCAGTTCTTC
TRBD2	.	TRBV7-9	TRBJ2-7	CASTLGGGTYEQYF	TGTGCCAGCACCCTGGGGGGGGGTACCTACGAGCAGTACTTC
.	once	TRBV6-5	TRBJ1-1	CASSYRAGAPGEAFF	TGTGCCAGCAGTTACCGGGCGGGGGCGCCGGGTGAAGCTTTCTTT
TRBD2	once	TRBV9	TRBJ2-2	CASSALPSGVVSGELFF	TGTGCCAGCAGCGCGCTTCCTAGCGGGGTGGTCTCCGGGGAGCTGTTTTTT
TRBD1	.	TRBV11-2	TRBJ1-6	CASSLETGYLSPLHF	TGTGCCAGCAGCTTAGAGACAGGGTATTTATCACCCCTCCACTTT
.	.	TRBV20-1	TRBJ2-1	CSASEGRVTPEQFF	TGCAGTGCTAGTGAGGGGAGAGTAACACCTGAGCAGTTCTTC
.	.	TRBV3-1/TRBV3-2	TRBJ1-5	CASSQDGGSSPQHF	TGTGCCAGCAGCCAAGATGGGGGCTCCAGCCCCCAGCATTTT